Each of the 21 T cell receptor beta chains below was sequenced from the same sample in a study of T cells in Graves' hyperthyroidism and ophthalmopathy. The CDR3 regions of TCR beta were amplified from RNA transcripts. The primer set for the first-round RT-PCR of the TCR CDR3 was HTBI. From the multiplex PCR reads, TCRdb called clonotypes with MiXCR, one entry per CDR3 protein. The sample holds approximately 610,000 distinct CDR3 sequences; approximately 15% are singletons and the top ten take about 4%. The sample comprised blood. All receptors derive from a woman aged 40-49 years with Graves' ophthalmopathy.

This clonotype appeared many times. This rearrangement joins TRBV2 to TRBJ2-2; possibly TRBD1 or TRBD2 for D (5 bases each). Germline CDR1 SNHLY, CDR2 FYNNEI. This CDR3 spans 15 amino acids. Trimming stripped 4 bases from V and 0 bases from J, with 9 bases between. The CDR3 coding sequence is TGTGCCAGCAGTGTAGGGACGCCGAACACCGGGGAGCTGTTTTTT. Translation gives CASSVGTPNTGELFF.

This clonotype appeared many times. The junction departs from the called germline gene at one end, perhaps through a read error. The chain uses TRBV6-2 or TRBV6-3 and TRBJ2-5; 7 positions agree with TRBD2. The CDR3 consists of 18 residues. Germline CDR1 MNHEY, CDR2 SVGEGT. The CDR3 region is CASSYFEGVLATQETQHF. Written as DNA, the CDR3 is TGTGCCAGCAGTTACTTCGAGGGAGTACTAGCGACACAAGAGACCCAGCACTTC.

The sample holds a few counts of this clonotype. This chain connects TRBV30 to TRBJ2-7; 8 bases align to TRBD2. Germline V gene sequence: CDR1 GTSNPN, CDR2 SVGIG (reference sequence). Losses at the gene ends were 2 bases for V and 3 bases for J; bases not matched to a gene: 6. The CDR3 spans 14 residues. CDR3: CAWSPGLADYEQYF. The CDR3 DNA follows: TGTGCCTGGAGTCCCGGACTAGCCGACTACGAGCAGTACTTC. The full variable domain, with the rest looked up from reference TRBV30 and TRBJ2-7, is SQTIHQWPATLVQPVGSPLSLECTVEGTSNPNLYWYRQAAGRGLQLLFYSVGIGQISSEVPQNLSASRPQDRQFILSSKKLLLSDSGFYLCAWSPGLADYEQYFGPGTRLTVT.

J is TRBJ1-5 and V is TRBV5-1; 10 nucleotides align to TRBD1. Germline CDR1 reads SGHRS; CDR2 reads YFSETQ. This CDR3 region has 17 residues. After removal of 0 bases from V and 2 bases from J, the junction contained 5 bases not matched to a gene. CDR3 sequence: CASSLGGDRGRNQPQHF. Here the CDR3 DNA reads TGCGCCAGCAGCTTGGGGGGGGACAGGGGTCGCAATCAGCCCCAGCATTTT.

The J gene is TRBJ2-7, the V gene TRBV29-1; D might be TRBD1 (6 bases). In germline, CDR1 is SQVTM, CDR2 ANQGSEA. There are 16 residues in the CDR3. The V and J ends lost 4 bases and 8 bases respectively, with 27 bases between them. The chain's CDR3 is CSVVPTGNIGNIQQYF. The CDR3 DNA reads TGCAGCGTTGTCCCGACAGGCAATATCGGGAATATTCAGCAGTACTTC.

This clonotype was observed many times. The CDR3 DNA sequence: TGTGCCAGCAGTCCTACTGCTAGCGAACAAGAGACCCAGTACTTC. This codes for CASSPTASEQETQYF. The rearrangement joins TRBV6-1 to TRBJ2-5; D is possibly TRBD2 (6 bases). Looked up from germline, CDR1 is MNHNS and CDR2 is SASEGT. This CDR3 has 15 residues. Trimming took 5 bases from V and 2 from J, leaving 15 bases between them.

At least ten counts were recorded for this clonotype. The chain is built from TRBV12-3 or TRBV12-4 and TRBJ1-5; unclear D gene. V shed 3 bases and J shed 7 bases, with 4 bases lying between them. The CDR3 length is 11 residues. CDR3 DNA sequence: TGTGCCAGCAGTTTGGAGCAGCCCCAGCATTTT. This encodes CASSLEQPQHF.

The table lists this clonotype with many counts. The J gene is TRBJ1-1, the V gene TRBV20-1; tentatively, D is TRBD1 (6 bases). Germline CDR1 and CDR2: DFQATT and SNEGSKA (reference sequence). V lost 8 bases, J lost 4 bases, and 14 bases lay in between. The CDR3 runs 12 residues. CDR3 coding DNA: TGCAGTACGAACAGGGCGACCACTGAAGCTTTCTTT. Its translation is CSTNRATTEAFF.

This clonotype occurred many times. The chain employs TRBV6-5 and TRBJ2-7; possible D gene TRBD2, 6 bases. The germline V and J ends were trimmed by 6 bases and 5 bases, with 14 bases remaining between them. The germline V gene encodes CDR1 MNHEY and CDR2 SVGAGI. CDR3 size: 13 residues. In DNA, the CDR3 is TGTGCCAGCAGCCCTACTAGCACTCACGAGCAGTACTTC. As protein: CASSPTSTHEQYF.

This clonotype was observed many times. This rearrangement joins TRBV12-3 or TRBV12-4 to TRBJ1-1; D unresolved. V was pared by 2 bases and J by 8 bases, with 12 bases between. CDR3 length: 13 residues. CDR3 bases: TGTGCCAGCAGTTTAATCGGGCAGCCCGAAGCTTTCTTT. It encodes CASSLIGQPEAFF.

This clonotype has ten or more counts. The chain carries TRBV28 and TRBJ2-6, with D uncertain. CDR1 is MDHEN and CDR2 is SYDVKM in the germline V gene. This CDR3 is built from 15 residues. The germline V and J ends were trimmed by 1 base and 1 base, with 5 bases remaining between them. CDR3 in amino acids: CASSLSASGANVLTF. The CDR3 DNA sequence: TGTGCCAGCAGTTTATCAGCATCTGGGGCCAACGTCCTGACTTTC.

With regard to this clonotype: A much larger clone differs by one base, so this may be a read error. V and J are TRBV20-1 and TRBJ2-7; the match to TRBD2 covers 8 bases. Germline CDR1 reads DFQATT; CDR2 reads SNEGSKA (reference sequence). The CDR3 is 13 residues long. Germline trimming cut 0 bases from V and 6 bases from J; bases unmatched to any gene: 4. Here the CDR3 reads CSAREAGAGEQYF. The DNA of the CDR3 is TGCAGTGCTAGAGAAGCGGGAGCGGGCGAGCAGTACTTC.

For this clonotype: This sequence may be a read error, since a much larger clone differs from it by one base. The V gene is TRBV24-1, the J gene TRBJ2-2; unclear D gene. The germline gives CDR1 KGHDR, CDR2 SFDVKD. The CDR3 loop spans 16 amino acids. V lost 5 bases and J lost 6, with 18 bases in between. The CDR3 region is CATSALCRPVSGELFF. The CDR3 DNA reads as TGTGCCACCAGTGCCCTTTGTCGGCCCGTGTCCGGGGAGCTGTTTTTT.

This clonotype was recorded many times. This chain uses TRBV20-1 with TRBJ2-4; perhaps TRBD2 as D (6 bases). V gave up 0 bases and J gave up 7 bases, with 22 bases separating them. Germline CDR1 DFQATT, CDR2 SNEGSKA (reference sequence). There are 17 residues in the CDR3. CDR3 protein: CSARDIGTLGASNIQYF. The CDR3 coding sequence is TGCAGTGCTAGAGATATCGGGACTTTAGGGGCAAGCAACATTCAGTACTTC.

At least ten counts were recorded for this clonotype. This chain links TRBV12-3 or TRBV12-4 with TRBJ1-1, with D uncertain. V was trimmed by 6 bases and J by 7 bases, leaving 21 bases between them. CDR3 length equals 15 residues. The CDR3 loop is CASSITANPNHEAFF. The CDR3 region has the DNA TGTGCCAGCAGCATCACAGCCAATCCGAATCATGAAGCTTTCTTT.

This clonotype was seen at least ten times. The chain links TRBV28 to TRBJ1-1, with D tentatively TRBD1 (5 bases). Germline CDR1 MDHEN, CDR2 SYDVKM. The CDR3 runs 13 residues. The V end was cut by 3 bases, the J end by 3 bases, with 8 bases between. The CDR3 sequence: CASSFLRDTEAFF. CDR3 nucleotides: TGTGCCAGCAGTTTCCTCAGGGACACTGAAGCTTTCTTT.

This clonotype showed up many times. CDR3 sequence: CAYRRLALETQYF. DNA for the CDR3: TGTGCCTACCGGAGACTAGCTCTGGAGACCCAGTACTTC. The rearrangement uses TRBV30 and TRBJ2-5, with 7 bases that match TRBD2. J gave up 5 bases and V 7 bases, and 10 bases lay outside the gene matches. Germline lookup yields CDR1 GTSNPN and CDR2 SVGIG (reference sequence). The CDR3 has 13 amino acids.

This clonotype was counted between two and nine times. This chain joins TRBV6-2 or TRBV6-3 and TRBJ2-3; D is ambiguous. V was pared by 2 bases and J by 0 bases, with 15 bases between. The CDR3 extends over 17 amino acids. CDR1 and CDR2 (germline): MNHEY, SVGEGT. CDR3 region: CASSYGNRFSSTDTQYF. CDR3 DNA: TGTGCCAGCAGTTACGGAAACAGATTTTCTAGCACAGATACGCAGTATTTT.

This clonotype was detected ten times or more. V and J are TRBV6-5 and TRBJ2-5; 11 positions match TRBD2. CDR1 and CDR2 from the germline V gene are MNHEY and SVGAGI. J gave up 5 bases and V 10 bases, and 6 bases lay outside the gene matches. The CDR3 runs to 13 residues. The CDR3 DNA is TGTGCCACCCTAGCGGGAGGTTATGAGACCCAGTACTTC. This sequence encodes CATLAGGYETQYF.

Worth noting for this clonotype: The junction shows a germline mismatch at one end, possibly a read error. The chain links TRBV6-2 or TRBV6-3 to TRBJ2-5, with D hard to call. Germline assignment: CDR1 MNHEY and CDR2 SVGEGT. The CDR3 length is 11 residues. CDR3 DNA: TGTACCAGCAGTTACGGCGGGACCCAGTACTTC. It encodes CTSSYGGTQYF.

This clonotype was picked up many times. V and J are TRBV11-3 and TRBJ2-7, with TRBD2 identical over 10 bases. The CDR3 runs to 17 residues. Germline CDR1 reads SGHNT; CDR2 reads YENEEA. The junction had 12 bases not matched to a gene; V was cut back by 1 base and J by 6 bases. In DNA form, the CDR3 reads TGTGCCAGCAGCTTAGTGGGAGCGGGAGGGCCGTGGGGCGAGCAGTACTTC. This translates into CASSLVGAGGPWGEQYF.